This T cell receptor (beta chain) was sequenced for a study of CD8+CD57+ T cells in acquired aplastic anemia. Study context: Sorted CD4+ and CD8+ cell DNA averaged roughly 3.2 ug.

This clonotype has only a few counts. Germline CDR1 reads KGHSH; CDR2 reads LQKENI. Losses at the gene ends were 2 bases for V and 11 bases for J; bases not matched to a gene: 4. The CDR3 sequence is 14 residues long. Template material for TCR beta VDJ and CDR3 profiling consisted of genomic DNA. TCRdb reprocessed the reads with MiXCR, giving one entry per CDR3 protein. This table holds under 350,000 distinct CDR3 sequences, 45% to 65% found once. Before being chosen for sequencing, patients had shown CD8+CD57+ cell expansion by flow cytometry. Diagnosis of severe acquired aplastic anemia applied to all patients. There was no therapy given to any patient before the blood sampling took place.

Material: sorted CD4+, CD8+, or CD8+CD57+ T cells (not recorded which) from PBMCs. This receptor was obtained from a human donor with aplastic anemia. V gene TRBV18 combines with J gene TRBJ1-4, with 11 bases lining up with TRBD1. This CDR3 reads CASSPGTGGAKLFF. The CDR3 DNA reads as TGTGCCAGCTCACCAGGGACAGGGGGAGCGAAACTGTTTTTT.